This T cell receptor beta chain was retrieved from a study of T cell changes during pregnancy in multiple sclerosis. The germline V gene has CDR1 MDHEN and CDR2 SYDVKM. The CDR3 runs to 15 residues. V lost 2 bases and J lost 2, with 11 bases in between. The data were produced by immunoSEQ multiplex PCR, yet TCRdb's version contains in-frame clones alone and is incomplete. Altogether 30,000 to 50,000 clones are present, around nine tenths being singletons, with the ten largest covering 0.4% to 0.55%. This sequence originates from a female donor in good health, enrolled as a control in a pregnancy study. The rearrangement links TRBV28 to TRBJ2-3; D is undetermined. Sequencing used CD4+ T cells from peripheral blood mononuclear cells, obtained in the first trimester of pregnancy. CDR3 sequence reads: CASSLESGYTDTQYF. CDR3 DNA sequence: TGTGCCAGCAGTTTAGAATCAGGTTACACAGATACGCAGTATTTT.